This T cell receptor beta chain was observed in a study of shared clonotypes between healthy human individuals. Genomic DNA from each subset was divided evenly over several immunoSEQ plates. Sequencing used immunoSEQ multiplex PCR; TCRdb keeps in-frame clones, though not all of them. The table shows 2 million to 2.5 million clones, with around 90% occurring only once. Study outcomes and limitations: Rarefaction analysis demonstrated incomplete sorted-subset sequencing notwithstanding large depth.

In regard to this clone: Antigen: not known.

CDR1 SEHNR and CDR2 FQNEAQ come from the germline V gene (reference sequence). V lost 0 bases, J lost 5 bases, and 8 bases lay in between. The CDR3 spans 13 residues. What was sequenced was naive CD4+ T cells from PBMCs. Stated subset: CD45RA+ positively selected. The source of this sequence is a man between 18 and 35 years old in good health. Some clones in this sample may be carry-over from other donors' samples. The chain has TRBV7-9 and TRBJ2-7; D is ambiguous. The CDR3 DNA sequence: TGTGCCAGCAGCTTAGCAGGGTTCAACGAGCAGTACTTC. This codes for CASSLAGFNEQYF.